This T cell receptor beta chain was identified during a study of blood T cell repertoires in COVID-19. Turning to the study itself: Researchers got acute and convalescent COVID-19 samples from the United States, Italy and Spain. The cDNA or gDNA used as material had been derived from T cells, B-cell-depleted T cells, or PBMCs.

TCRdb's table, derived via immunoSEQ multiplex PCR, lists solely in-frame clones and lacks some. The data hold some 250,000 clones, with about nine tenths observed a single time. This clone has only one observation. The study drew participants aged about 18 to 90 years from some 23 US areas. The clonotype comes from a woman aged 25 to 45 with acute COVID-19. Sequenced material: PBMCs or T cells enriched from blood (not recorded which).

The CDR3 region has the DNA TGTGCCAGCTCACCACGAGGGCTGACTGAAGCTTTCTTT. This gives the protein CASSPRGLTEAFF. The genes are TRBV18 and TRBJ1-1, with unresolved D. Germline V CDR1 and CDR2: KGHSH, LQKENI. The V end lost 1 base, the J end lost 5 bases, and 8 bases lay between the germline ends. The CDR3 extends over 13 amino acids.